The 10 T cell receptor beta chains given below trace back to one sample, sequenced in a study of technical replicates of blood from a handful of donors. Clones were read by immunoSEQ multiplex PCR, and TCRdb kept only the in-frame ones, dropping some. Of about 72,000 clones in the sample, roughly 92% were seen once. The sample consisted of T cells isolated from PBMCs. These receptors were collected from a human donor in good health.

The rearrangement links TRBV25-1 to TRBJ1-3; D ambiguous. CDR1 is MGHDK, CDR2 SYGVNS, per germline. The CDR3 length is 11 residues. Trimming cost V 6 bases and J 7 bases, with 7 bases left between them. The CDR3 DNA is TGTGCCAGCAGGATTAGTAACACCATATATTTT. Amino acids: CASRISNTIYF.

This sequence joins TRBV5-6 and TRBJ2-6, with a possible D match to TRBD2 (5 bases). Germline values: CDR1 SGHDT, CDR2 YYEEEE. There are 17 residues in the CDR3. The V gene lost 3 bases and the J gene lost 1 base, with 14 bases spanning the gap. CDR3 residues: CASSSGIVISGANVLTF. CDR3 bases: TGTGCCAGCAGCTCGGGGATAGTGATTTCTGGGGCCAACGTCCTGACTTTC.

The rearrangement joins TRBV19 to TRBJ1-1; D is unclear. The CDR3 sequence is 12 residues long. Between the trimmed V and J ends, which lost 5 bases and 9 bases, there was a span of 13 bases. CDR1 is LNHDA, CDR2 SQIVND, per germline (reference sequence). CDR3 sequence: CASSPPSVQAFF. The CDR3 bases are TGTGCCAGTAGTCCCCCCAGCGTGCAAGCTTTCTTT.

The chain carries TRBV6-6 and TRBJ2-5, with D possibly TRBD2 on 5 matching bases. CDR1 and CDR2 from the germline V gene are MNHNY and SVGAGI (reference sequence). This CDR3 has 14 residues. V was cut by 8 bases and J by 3 bases, with 16 bases left in between. The CDR3 here is CASLRAGWEETQYF. The CDR3 DNA reads TGTGCCAGCCTAAGGGCGGGTTGGGAAGAGACCCAGTACTTC.

The V and J genes are TRBV19 and TRBJ1-1, with D maybe TRBD1 (5 bases). The CDR3 is 13 amino acids. Germline CDR1 reads LNHDA; CDR2 reads SQIVND (reference sequence). Trimming pared 6 bases from V and 0 bases from J, leaving 8 bases between. CDR3 bases: TGTGCCAGTAGCTCAGGGATGAACACTGAAGCTTTCTTT. It specifies CASSSGMNTEAFF.

V and J are TRBV12-5 and TRBJ2-3, with 8 bases lining up with TRBD2. CDR1 is LGHNT and CDR2 is FRNRAP in the germline V gene. V gave up 6 bases and J gave up 12 bases; unmatched junction bases: 8. This CDR3 region has 12 residues. The CDR3 DNA reads as TGTGCTAGTGGGGATTGGACTAGCTTACAGTATTTT. Residues: CASGDWTSLQYF.

The chain is built from TRBV2 and TRBJ2-1; a possible D gene is TRBD1 (5 bases). Germline CDR1 is SNHLY and CDR2 is FYNNEI. There are 13 residues in the CDR3. Trimming stripped 9 bases from V and 6 bases from J, with 15 bases between. The CDR3 nucleotides are TGTGCCAGAGGGGTCCCGGACGGCAATGAGCAGTTCTTC. Its protein is CARGVPDGNEQFF.

V gene TRBV5-5 combines with J gene TRBJ1-1; D call uncertain. V lost 1 base, J lost 4 bases, and 8 bases lay in between. CDR1 SGHKS and CDR2 YYEKEE come from the germline V gene (reference sequence). This CDR3 region has 13 residues. Here the CDR3 DNA reads TGTGCCAGCAGCTTGACGGAGGTCACTGAAGCTTTCTTT. Amino acid sequence: CASSLTEVTEAFF.

This sequence joins TRBV9 and TRBJ1-2, with 7 bases matching TRBD1. In germline, CDR1 is SGDLS, CDR2 YYNGEE. The CDR3 is 14 amino acids. V gave up 0 bases and J gave up 5 bases; unmatched junction bases: 4. The CDR3 sequence is CASSVGGTEYGYTF. In nucleotides, the CDR3 is TGTGCCAGCAGCGTAGGAGGGACAGAATATGGCTACACCTTC.

This chain connects TRBV4-3 to TRBJ2-7, with 11 bases fitting TRBD1. V lost 6 bases and J lost 7; bases outside the gene matches: 20. Germline loops: CDR1 LGHNA, CDR2 YSLEER. The CDR3 runs to 18 residues. CDR3 region: CASRGRDRGASGPLEQYF. In DNA, the CDR3 is TGCGCCAGCAGGGGGAGGGACAGGGGGGCTAGCGGGCCGCTGGAGCAGTACTTC.